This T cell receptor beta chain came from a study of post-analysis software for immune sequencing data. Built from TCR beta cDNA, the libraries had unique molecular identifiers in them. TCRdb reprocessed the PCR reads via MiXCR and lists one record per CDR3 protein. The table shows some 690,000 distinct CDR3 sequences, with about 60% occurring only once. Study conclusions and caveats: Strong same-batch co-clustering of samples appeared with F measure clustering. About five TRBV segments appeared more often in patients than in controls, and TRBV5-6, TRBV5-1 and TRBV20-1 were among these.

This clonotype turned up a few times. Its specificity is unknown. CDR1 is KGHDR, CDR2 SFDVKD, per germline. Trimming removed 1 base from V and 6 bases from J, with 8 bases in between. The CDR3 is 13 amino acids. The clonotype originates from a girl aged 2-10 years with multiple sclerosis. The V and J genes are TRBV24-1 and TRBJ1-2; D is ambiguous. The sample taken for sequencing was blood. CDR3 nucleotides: TGTGCCACCAGTGATTTATCCGGGGATGGCTACACCTTC. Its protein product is CATSDLSGDGYTF.